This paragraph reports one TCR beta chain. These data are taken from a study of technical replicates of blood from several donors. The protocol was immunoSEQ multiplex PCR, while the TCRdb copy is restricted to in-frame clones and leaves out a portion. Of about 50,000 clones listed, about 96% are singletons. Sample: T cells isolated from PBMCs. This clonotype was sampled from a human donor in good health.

This CDR3 is CAWSTPGQGYGDTEAFF. The CDR3 coding sequence is TGTGCCTGGAGCACTCCGGGACAGGGGTATGGGGACACTGAAGCTTTCTTT. The V call is TRBV30, the J call TRBJ1-1; 10 bases are shared with TRBD1. The CDR3 is 17 amino acids. Germline CDR1 and CDR2: GTSNPN and SVGIG (reference sequence). Trimming took 3 bases from V and 3 from J; bases not matched to a gene: 13.